Listed below are T cell receptor beta chains from one sample, sequenced in a study of T-cell reconstitution after alpha-beta-depleted transplantation in children. TCRdb reprocessed the PCR reads via MiXCR and lists one record per CDR3 protein. The sample has about 980,000 distinct CDR3 sequences; roughly 29% are singletons. The sequencing here drew on PBMCs, mostly from graft donor cells, taken 360 days after TCRalphabeta/CD19-depleted stem cell transplant. These receptors were collected from a boy under two years old who had a stem cell transplant for SCID, so the T cells may come from the graft donor. Both conserved end residues are part of each CDR3. D genes are given only for firm matches. A row's size may be missing; if present it is once, few, many or a size class.

size	V	J	D	DNA	CDR3
NA	TRBV12-3/TRBV12-4	TRBJ2-5	NA	TGTGCCTCCAGTCCCCCCCTCTCGGAGACCCAGTACTTC	CASSPPLSETQYF
once	TRBV5-1	TRBJ2-1	TRBD1	TGCGCCAGCAGCTTGGCCAGAGGGGGCGCGGTAAATGAGCAGTTCTTC	CASSLARGGAVNEQFF
once	TRBV7-3	TRBJ2-2	TRBD1	TGTGCCAGCAGCGTTTCAGGGGGCCCGGGAGAGCTGTTTTTT	CASSVSGGPGELFF
NA	TRBV6-5	TRBJ1-1	NA	TGTGCCAGCAGTTACGACGCTACCCTCACTGAAGCTTTCTTT	CASSYDATLTEAFF
NA	TRBV19	TRBJ1-1	NA	TGTGCCAGTAGTATCGGCGGTTTGGACACTGAAGCTTTCTTT	CASSIGGLDTEAFF
few	TRBV4-3	TRBJ1-4	TRBD1	TGCGCCAGCAGCCAGTCGACAGGGTGGAATGAAAAACTGTTTTTT	CASSQSTGWNEKLFF
many	TRBV6-1	TRBJ2-1	NA	TGTGCCAGCAGTCGTACGGGGGGCCCTTCGGGAAATGAGCAGTTCTTC	CASSRTGGPSGNEQFF
NA	TRBV5-1	TRBJ2-3	TRBD2	TGCGCCAGCAGCGGGAGGGGACCCACAGATACGCAGTATTTT	CASSGRGPTDTQYF
few	TRBV29-1	TRBJ2-5	NA	TGCAGCGCAGAGCGGTTCCAAGAGACCCAGTACTTC	CSAERFQETQYF
few	TRBV5-1	TRBJ2-7	TRBD1	TGCGCCAGCAGCTTGGTTGCAGGGGGCCGGAACGAGCAGTACTTC	CASSLVAGGRNEQYF
NA	TRBV24-1	TRBJ2-2	NA	TGTGCCACCAGTGATTTAGAGGATTTAACCGAGGAGCTGTTTTTT	CATSDLEDLTEELFF
few	TRBV15	TRBJ1-2	TRBD1	TGTGCCACCAGCAGAACCCGGGGAGGGGGCGACTATGGCTACACCTTC	CATSRTRGGGDYGYTF
NA	TRBV20-1	TRBJ2-4	NA	TGCAGTGCTCCTGACAGGATTGACTATCTAGCCAAAAACATTCAGTACTTC	CSAPDRIDYLAKNIQYF
few	TRBV12-3/TRBV12-4	TRBJ1-5	NA	TGTGCCAGCAGTTCCCTAGGCCCGGGGGGCAATCAGCCCCAGCATTTT	CASSSLGPGGNQPQHF
NA	TRBV12-3/TRBV12-4	TRBJ2-7	NA	TGTGCCAGCAGCTTCACTCACGCAATCTACGAGCAGTACTTC	CASSFTHAIYEQYF
few	TRBV14	TRBJ2-1	NA	TGTGCCAGCGGCCCCAGGGGCGAGCAGTTCTTC	CASGPRGEQFF
few	TRBV5-5	TRBJ2-2	NA	TGTGCCAGCGTTCATGGGAGTAGGAACACCGGGGAGCTGTTTTTT	CASVHGSRNTGELFF
NA	TRBV5-1	TRBJ1-1	TRBD1	TGCGCCAGCAGCCGGGGGACAGGACTTATGAACACTGAAGCTTTCTTT	CASSRGTGLMNTEAFF
few	TRBV12-3/TRBV12-4	TRBJ2-4	NA	TGTGCCAGCAGTTTAGAGGGGGGTCGCATTCAGTACTTC	CASSLEGGRIQYF
few	TRBV20-1	TRBJ2-5	NA	TGCAGTGCTGGGAAGAGGGGTCGGGAGACCCAGTACTTC	CSAGKRGRETQYF
NA	TRBV20-1	TRBJ2-4	NA	TGCAGTGCGCCGGACTGGAAACTAGCCAAAAACATTCAGTACTTC	CSAPDWKLAKNIQYF
NA	TRBV12-3/TRBV12-4	TRBJ2-1	NA	TGTGCCAGCAGTTTACGGTACGAGACCTACAATGAGCAGTTCTTC	CASSLRYETYNEQFF
NA	TRBV12-3/TRBV12-4	TRBJ2-5	NA	TGTGCCAGCAGTCTTGGACAATGGGGTACAGAGACCCAGTACTTC	CASSLGQWGTETQYF
NA	TRBV7-6	TRBJ2-7	NA	TGTGCCAGCAGCTTAGCGTCAGGGGAAGAGTACGAGCAGTACTTC	CASSLASGEEYEQYF
NA	TRBV12-3/TRBV12-4	TRBJ2-3	NA	TGTGCCAGCAGTTTTACGGGCGGAGCGAGGGATACGCAGTATTTT	CASSFTGGARDTQYF
few	TRBV12-3/TRBV12-4	TRBJ2-1	NA	TGTGCCAGCAGTTCCCCTGGCGCATATGAGCAGTTCTTC	CASSSPGAYEQFF
NA	TRBV20-1	TRBJ1-1	NA	TGCAGTGCTAGAGGGATATGGGGGAGCACTGAAGCTTTCTTT	CSARGIWGSTEAFF
NA	TRBV7-2	TRBJ2-1	NA	TGTGCCAGCAGCTTTACAGGTTCCAATGAGCAGTTCTTC	CASSFTGSNEQFF
few	TRBV29-1	TRBJ2-2	TRBD2	TGCAGCGTTGGACCCTCCCTGGGTAGCGGGGACCACACCGGGGAGCTGTTTTTT	CSVGPSLGSGDHTGELFF